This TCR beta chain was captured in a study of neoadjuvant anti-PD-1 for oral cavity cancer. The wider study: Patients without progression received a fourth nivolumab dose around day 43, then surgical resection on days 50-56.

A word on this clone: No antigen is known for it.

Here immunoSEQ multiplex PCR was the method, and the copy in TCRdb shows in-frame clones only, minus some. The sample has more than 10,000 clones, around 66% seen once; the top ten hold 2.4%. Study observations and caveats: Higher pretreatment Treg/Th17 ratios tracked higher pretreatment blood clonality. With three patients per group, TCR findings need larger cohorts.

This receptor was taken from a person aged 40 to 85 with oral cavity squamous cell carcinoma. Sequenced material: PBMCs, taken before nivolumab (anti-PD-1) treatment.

This CDR3 reads CASMEGRGGNSPLHF. CDR3 coding DNA: TGCGCCAGCATGGAAGGCAGGGGAGGAAATTCACCCCTCCACTTT. This rearrangement joins TRBV10-2 to TRBJ1-6, with D perhaps matching TRBD1 (6 bases). Germline CDR1 and CDR2: WSHSY and SAAADI. Deletions cut 7 bases from V and 7 bases from J, with 17 bases between. The CDR3 is 15 residues long.